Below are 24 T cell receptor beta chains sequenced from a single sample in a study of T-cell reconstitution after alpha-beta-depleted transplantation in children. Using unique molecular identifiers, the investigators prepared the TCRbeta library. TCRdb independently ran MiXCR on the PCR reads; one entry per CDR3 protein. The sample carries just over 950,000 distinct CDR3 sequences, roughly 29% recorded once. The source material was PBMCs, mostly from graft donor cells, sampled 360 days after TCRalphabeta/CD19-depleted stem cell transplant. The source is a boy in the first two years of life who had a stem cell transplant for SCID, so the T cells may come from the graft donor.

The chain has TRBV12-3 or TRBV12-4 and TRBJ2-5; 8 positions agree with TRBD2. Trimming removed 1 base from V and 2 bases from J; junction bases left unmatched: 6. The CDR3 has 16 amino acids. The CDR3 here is CASSLVGSGVQETQYF. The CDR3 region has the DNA TGTGCCAGCAGTTTAGTTGGTAGCGGGGTACAAGAGACCCAGTACTTC.

The CDR3 reads CASSPRAGTSGNNEQFF. DNA of the CDR3: TGCGCCAGCAGCCCAAGAGCCGGGACTAGCGGTAACAATGAGCAGTTCTTC. The chain recombines TRBV5-1 with TRBJ2-1; 11 nucleotides line up with TRBD2. Germline V gene lookup returns CDR1 SGHRS and CDR2 YFSETQ. The CDR3 totals 17 residues. The junction had 11 bases not matched to a gene; V was cut back by 4 bases and J by 5 bases.

In DNA, the CDR3 is TGTGCCAGCAGCTTACCCCCGGCAGGGGGATCTTACGAGCAGTACTTC. Amino acids: CASSLPPAGGSYEQYF. The gene calls are TRBV7-9 and TRBJ2-7; TRBD1 matches at 7 bases. The CDR3 is 16 residues long. Trimming removed 2 bases from V and 4 bases from J; junction bases left unmatched: 11. Germline loops: CDR1 SEHNR, CDR2 FQNEAQ (reference sequence).

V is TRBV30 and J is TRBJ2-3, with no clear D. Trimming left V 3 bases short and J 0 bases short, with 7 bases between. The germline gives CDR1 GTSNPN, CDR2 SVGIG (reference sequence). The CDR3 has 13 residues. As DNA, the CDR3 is TGTGCCTGGAGCGAGCTAAGCACAGATACGCAGTATTTT. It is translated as CAWSELSTDTQYF.

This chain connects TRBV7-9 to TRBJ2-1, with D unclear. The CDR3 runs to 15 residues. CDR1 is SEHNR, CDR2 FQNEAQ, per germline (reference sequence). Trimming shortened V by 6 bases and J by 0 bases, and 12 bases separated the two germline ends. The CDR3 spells CASSPRTLSYNEQFF. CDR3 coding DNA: TGTGCCAGCAGTCCGCGGACCCTCTCCTACAATGAGCAGTTCTTC. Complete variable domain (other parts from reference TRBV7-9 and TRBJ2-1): DTGVSQNPRHKITKRGQNVTFRCDPISEHNRLYWYRQTLGQGPEFLTYFQNEAQLEKSRLLSDRFSAERPKGSFSTLEIQRTEQGDSAMYLCASSPRTLSYNEQFFGPGTRLTVL.

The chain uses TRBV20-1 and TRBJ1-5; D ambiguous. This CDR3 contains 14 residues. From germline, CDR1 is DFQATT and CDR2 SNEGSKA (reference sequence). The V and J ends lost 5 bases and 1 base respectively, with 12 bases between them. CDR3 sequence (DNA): TGCAGTGCTCGAGGGCCCCGGAGCAATCAGCCCCAGCATTTT. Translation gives CSARGPRSNQPQHF.

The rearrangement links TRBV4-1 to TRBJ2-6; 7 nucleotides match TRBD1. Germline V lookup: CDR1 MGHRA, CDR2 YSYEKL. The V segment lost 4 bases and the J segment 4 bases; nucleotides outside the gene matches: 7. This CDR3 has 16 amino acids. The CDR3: CASSRDSFGGANVLTF. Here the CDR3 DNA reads TGCGCCAGCAGCCGGGACAGCTTTGGGGGGGCCAACGTCCTGACTTTC.

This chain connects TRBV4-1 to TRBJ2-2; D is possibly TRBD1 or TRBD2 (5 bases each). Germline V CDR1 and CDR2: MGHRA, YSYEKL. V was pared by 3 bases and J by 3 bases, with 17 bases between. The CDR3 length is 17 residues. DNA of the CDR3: TGCGCCAGCAGCCAGCCCGGGACCGATAAAGACACCGGGGAGCTGTTTTTT. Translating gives CASSQPGTDKDTGELFF.

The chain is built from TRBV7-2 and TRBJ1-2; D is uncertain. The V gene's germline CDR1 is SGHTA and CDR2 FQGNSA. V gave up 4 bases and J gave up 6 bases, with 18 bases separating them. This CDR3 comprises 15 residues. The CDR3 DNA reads TGTGCCAGCAGCTATGTGATCCCCTGGACGGATGGCTACACCTTC. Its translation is CASSYVIPWTDGYTF.

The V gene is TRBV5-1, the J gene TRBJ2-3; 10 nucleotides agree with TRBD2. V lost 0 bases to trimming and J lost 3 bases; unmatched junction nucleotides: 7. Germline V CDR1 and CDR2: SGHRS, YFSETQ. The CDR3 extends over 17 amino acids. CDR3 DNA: TGCGCCAGCAGCTTGGTGGCTAGCGGGGGCCCTACAGATACGCAGTATTTT. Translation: CASSLVASGGPTDTQYF.

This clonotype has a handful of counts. The CDR3 sequence is CASSLEGMISYNEQFF. CDR3 nucleotides: TGTGCCAGCAGCTTAGAGGGCATGATCTCCTACAATGAGCAGTTCTTC. The genes are TRBV7-6 and TRBJ2-1, with unresolved D. The CDR3 has 16 residues. From germline, CDR1 is SGHVS and CDR2 FNYEAQ. V was shortened by 1 base and J by 0 bases, with 10 bases between the two germline ends. The full variable domain, in which reference TRBV7-6 and TRBJ2-1 provide the parts outside the CDR3, is GAGVSQSPRYKVTKRGQDVALRCDPISGHVSLYWYRQALGQGPEFLTYFNYEAQQDKSGLPNDRFSAERPEGSISTLTIQRTEQRDSAMYRCASSLEGMISYNEQFFGPGTRLTVL.

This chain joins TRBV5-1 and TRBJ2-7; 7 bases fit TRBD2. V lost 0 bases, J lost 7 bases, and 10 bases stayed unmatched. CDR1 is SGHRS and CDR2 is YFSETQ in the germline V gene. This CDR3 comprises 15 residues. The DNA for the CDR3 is TGCGCCAGCAGCTTGGAACCCGGTCCGGGAGGAGAGCAGTACTTC. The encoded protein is CASSLEPGPGGEQYF.

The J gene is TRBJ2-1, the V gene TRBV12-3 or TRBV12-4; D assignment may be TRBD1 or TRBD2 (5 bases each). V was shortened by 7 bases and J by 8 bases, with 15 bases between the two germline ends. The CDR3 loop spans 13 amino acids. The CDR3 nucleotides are TGTGCCAGCAACTCAATCGGGGCCGATGAGCAGTTCTTC. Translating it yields CASNSIGADEQFF.

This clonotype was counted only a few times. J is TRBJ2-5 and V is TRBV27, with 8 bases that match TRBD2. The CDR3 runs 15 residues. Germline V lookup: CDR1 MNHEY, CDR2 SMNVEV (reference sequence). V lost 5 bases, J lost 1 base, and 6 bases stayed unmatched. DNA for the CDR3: TGTGCCAGCAGTATTGTAGCGGGGAGCCAAGAGACCCAGTACTTC. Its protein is CASSIVAGSQETQYF.

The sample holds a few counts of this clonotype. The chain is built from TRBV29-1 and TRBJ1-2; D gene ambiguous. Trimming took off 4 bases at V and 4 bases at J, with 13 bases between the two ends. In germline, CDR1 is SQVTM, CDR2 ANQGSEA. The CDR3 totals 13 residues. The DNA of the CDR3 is TGCAGCGTTGCCAGACAACTCCCCTATGGCTACACCTTC. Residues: CSVARQLPYGYTF. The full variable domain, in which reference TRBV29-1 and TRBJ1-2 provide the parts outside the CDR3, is SAVISQKPSRDICQRGTSLTIQCQVDSQVTMMFWYRQQPGQSLTLIATANQGSEATYESGFVIDKFPISRPNLTFSTLTVSNMSPEDSSIYLCSVARQLPYGYTFGSGTRLTVV.

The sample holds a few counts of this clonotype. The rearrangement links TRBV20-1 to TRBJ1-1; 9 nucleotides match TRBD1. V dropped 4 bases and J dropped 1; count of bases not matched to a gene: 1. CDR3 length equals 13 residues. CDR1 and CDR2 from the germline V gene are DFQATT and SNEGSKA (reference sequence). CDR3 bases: TGCAGTGCTATACAGGGGGCGAACACTGAAGCTTTCTTT. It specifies CSAIQGANTEAFF.

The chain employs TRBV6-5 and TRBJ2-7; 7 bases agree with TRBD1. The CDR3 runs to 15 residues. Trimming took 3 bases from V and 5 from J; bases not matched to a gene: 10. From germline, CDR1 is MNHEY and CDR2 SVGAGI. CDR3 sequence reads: CASSYSDRMANEQYF. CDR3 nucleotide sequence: TGTGCCAGCAGTTATTCGGACAGGATGGCGAACGAGCAGTACTTC.

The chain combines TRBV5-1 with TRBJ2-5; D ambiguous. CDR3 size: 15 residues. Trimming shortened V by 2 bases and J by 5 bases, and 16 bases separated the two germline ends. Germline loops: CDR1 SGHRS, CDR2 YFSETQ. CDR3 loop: CASSLGPALDETQYF. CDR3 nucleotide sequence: TGCGCCAGCAGCTTAGGTCCGGCCCTTGACGAGACCCAGTACTTC.

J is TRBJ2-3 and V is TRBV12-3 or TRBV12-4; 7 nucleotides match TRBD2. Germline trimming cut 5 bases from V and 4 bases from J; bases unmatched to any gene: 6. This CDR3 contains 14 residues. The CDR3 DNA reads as TGTGCCAGCAGTGAAGGACTAGTAGCAGATACGCAGTATTTT. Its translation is CASSEGLVADTQYF.

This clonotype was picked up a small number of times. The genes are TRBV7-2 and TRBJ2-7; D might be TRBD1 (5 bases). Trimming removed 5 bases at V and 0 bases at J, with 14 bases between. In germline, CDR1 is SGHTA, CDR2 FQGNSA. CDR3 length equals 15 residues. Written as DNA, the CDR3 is TGTGCCAGCAGCCAGGGATCGAGGAGCTCCTACGAGCAGTACTTC. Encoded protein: CASSQGSRSSYEQYF.

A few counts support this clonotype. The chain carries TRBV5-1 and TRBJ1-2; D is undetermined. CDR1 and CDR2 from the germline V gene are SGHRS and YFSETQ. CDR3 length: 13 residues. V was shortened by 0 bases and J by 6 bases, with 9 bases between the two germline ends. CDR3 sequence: CASSLDLGDGYTF. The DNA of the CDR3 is TGCGCCAGCAGCTTGGATCTCGGCGATGGCTACACCTTC.

CDR3 sequence reads: CATDLKGQGENTIYF. CDR3 nucleotides: TGTGCCACCGATCTTAAAGGACAGGGAGAAAACACCATATATTTT. The gene calls are TRBV24-1 and TRBJ1-3; TRBD1 agrees at 8 bases. The J segment lost 6 bases and the V segment lost 9 bases, leaving 12 bases of the junction unmatched. The germline CDR1 and CDR2 sequences are KGHDR and SFDVKD. CDR3 length: 15 amino acids.

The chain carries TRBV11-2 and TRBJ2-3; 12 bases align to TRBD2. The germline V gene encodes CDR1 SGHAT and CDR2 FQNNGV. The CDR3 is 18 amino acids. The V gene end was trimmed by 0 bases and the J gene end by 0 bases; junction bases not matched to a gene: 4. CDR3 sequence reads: CASSLELAGGLSTDTQYF. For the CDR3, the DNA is TGTGCCAGCAGCTTAGAACTAGCGGGGGGCTTAAGCACAGATACGCAGTATTTT. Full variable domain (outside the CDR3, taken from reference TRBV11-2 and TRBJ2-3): EAGVAQSPRYKIIEKRQSVAFWCNPISGHATLYWYQQILGQGPKLLIQFQNNGVVDDSQLPKDRFSAERLKGVDSTLKIQPAKLEDSAVYLCASSLELAGGLSTDTQYFGPGTRLTVL.

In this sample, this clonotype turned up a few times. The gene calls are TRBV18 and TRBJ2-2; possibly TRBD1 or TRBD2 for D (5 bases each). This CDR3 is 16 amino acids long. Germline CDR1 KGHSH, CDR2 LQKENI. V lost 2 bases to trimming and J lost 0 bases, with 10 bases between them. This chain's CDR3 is CASSPTGRTNTGELFF. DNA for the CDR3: TGTGCCAGCTCACCAACGGGACGGACGAACACCGGGGAGCTGTTTTTT.